Listed here is a single T cell receptor (beta chain). Its ends do not fully match the called genes, so a read error is possible. The sample has other DNA sequences that encode this CDR3 too. This sample is drawn from a study of radiotherapy plus CTLA-4 blockade in lung cancer. Using immunoSEQ multiplex PCR, the repertoire was profiled, and TCRdb retains in-frame clones only, with some absent. The table has approximately 30,000 clones, roughly four fifths seen once; the top ten hold just under 25%. This CDR3 has 17 residues. The germline V gene has CDR1 SGHRS and CDR2 YFSETQ. This material consisted of peripheral blood, taken from a patient treated with radiotherapy plus ipilimumab. The TCR was taken from a human donor with non-small cell lung cancer that progressed on radiotherapy plus ipilimumab. The V gene is TRBV5-1, the J gene TRBJ2-3; tentatively, D is TRBD1 (6 bases). The CDR3 bases are TGCGCCAGCAGATCTGGATCTTCTGGGGGCAACCCAGATACGCAGTACTTT. Its translation is CASRSGSSGGNPDTQYF.